The 5 T cell receptor beta chains below come from one sample, sequenced in a study of blood T cells in healthy people across ages. The use of a sample-barcoded 5' primer and a J-beta primer mix characterized a second PCR of about 7 to 12 cycles. TCRdb ran MiXCR on the 5' RACE reads and lists one entry per CDR3 protein. The profile shows roughly 1,000,000 distinct CDR3 sequences, around 25% of them singletons. The data also belong to a second study, concerning T cells of mothers and their children.

The specimen was blood. These receptors originate from a girl aged 2 to 9 in good health.

CDR3 in amino acids: CASSENRLSPTEAFF. In DNA form, the CDR3 reads TGTGCCAGCAGTGAAAACCGACTCAGTCCCACTGAAGCTTTCTTT. This rearrangement joins TRBV25-1 to TRBJ1-1; D remains unclear. V was trimmed by 2 bases and J by 4 bases, leaving 14 bases between them. Per the germline V gene, CDR1 is MGHDK and CDR2 is SYGVNS. This CDR3 contains 15 residues.

The V gene is TRBV29-1, the J gene TRBJ2-1, with D possibly matching TRBD1 (6 bases). The CDR3 is made up of 15 amino acids. CDR1 is SQVTM, CDR2 ANQGSEA, per germline. V was trimmed by 4 bases and J by 0 bases, leaving 13 bases between them. The CDR3 here is CSVGTDMNSYNEQFF. In DNA form, the CDR3 reads TGCAGCGTTGGGACAGACATGAACTCCTACAATGAGCAGTTCTTC.

The chain couples TRBV18 to TRBJ2-3, with 7 bases that match TRBD2. Trimming cost V 6 bases and J 2 bases; bases outside gene matches: 11. The CDR3 extends over 16 amino acids. The germline CDR1 and CDR2 sequences are KGHSH and LQKENI. CDR3 DNA sequence: TGTGCCAGCTCCGTGGCGCGTCTAGCGGTCACAGATACGCAGTATTTT. This codes for CASSVARLAVTDTQYF.

This clonotype came up a few times. The DNA for the CDR3 is TGTGCCAGCAGCGTAGGGTCTAGCGGGGGGGCCCCAGAGACCCAGTACTTC. Translated: CASSVGSSGGAPETQYF. V is TRBV9 and J is TRBJ2-5; TRBD2 aligns across 12 bases. This CDR3 has 17 amino acids. V gave up 0 bases and J gave up 4 bases; unmatched junction bases: 7. The V gene's germline CDR1 is SGDLS and CDR2 YYNGEE.

This chain links TRBV20-1 with TRBJ1-2; D not resolved. From germline, CDR1 is DFQATT and CDR2 SNEGSKA (reference sequence). V gave up 4 bases and J gave up 4 bases, with 4 bases separating them. The CDR3 extends over 10 amino acids. The CDR3 coding sequence is TGCAGTGCTAATACCTATGGCTACACCTTC. It yields the protein CSANTYGYTF.